This T cell receptor (beta chain) was found in a study of shared clonotypes between healthy human individuals. Profiling relied on immunoSEQ multiplex PCR, and the TCRdb table lists in-frame clones only, not all of them. The table records about 2.4 million clones, over 85% of them present only once. J gave up 7 bases and V 5 bases, and 7 bases lay outside the gene matches. This CDR3 is 16 amino acids long. Germline CDR1 is SGHVS and CDR2 is FQNEAQ. This receptor was taken from a man in his late teens or twenties in good health. Some clones in this sample may be carry-over from other donors' samples. The chain employs TRBV7-8 and TRBJ2-2; 13 bases fit TRBD2. The sequenced sample was naive CD4+ T cells from PBMCs. The subset denotes: CD45RA+ positively selected. This CDR3 reads CASSLGLAGAHGELFF. DNA for the CDR3: TGTGCCAGCAGCCTAGGACTAGCGGGAGCTCACGGGGAGCTGTTTTTT.